This T cell receptor beta chain emerged from a study of cytomegalovirus exposure and HLA in healthy donors. Regarding the study as a whole: High specificity and sensitivity for cytomegalovirus status were reported for the classifier. Sequencing artifact likely explains a cluster of highly shared sequence variants. Apart from CMV serostatus, no immune exposure information was available. Presence/absence analyses rested on an assumption that sequencing depth was roughly uniform across donors.

Both 60 Vbeta primers and 13 Jbeta primers went into the PCR. Measured with immunoSEQ multiplex PCR; TCRdb has only the in-frame clones, and not every one. Of roughly 120,000 clones listed, about two thirds are singletons. Concerning this clone itself: The antigen is undetermined.

The sequence came from a man aged 35-49 years in good health and CMV-seropositive. What was sequenced was PBMCs.

The CDR3, as DNA: TGTGCCAGCAGTGTTGATTGGGGGCGAAATCAGCCCCAGCATTTT. Protein product: CASSVDWGRNQPQHF. V and J are TRBV6-4 and TRBJ1-5; the D gene is possibly TRBD1 (6 bases). Per germline, CDR1 MRHNA and CDR2 SNTAGT. The V end was cut by 4 bases, the J end by 4 bases, with 14 bases between. The CDR3 spans 15 residues.